The 15 T cell receptor beta chains reported below all come from one sample, sequenced in a study of CD8+CD57+ T cells in acquired aplastic anemia (dated by TCRdb to the late 2010s). Data came from an Illumina HiSeq 2000. Genomic DNA was used as template for profiling of TCR beta VDJ combinations and CDR3 sequences. The public reads were reprocessed in TCRdb via fastp at Q25 and MiXCR, keeping in-frame beta chains. Under each unique CDR3 protein, matching rows form one entry showing the most common genes and DNA. The sample table records under 250,000 distinct CDR3 sequences; 34% of these occur just once. Jointly, the top ten make up around 1.1% of the sample. Sequenced sample: sorted CD4+, CD8+, or CD8+CD57+ T cells (not recorded which) from PBMCs. These receptors were taken from a human donor in good health, serving as a control.

With regard to this clonotype: A much larger clone sits a single nucleotide away, making a read error possible. This chain connects TRBV11-2 to TRBJ2-3, with 7 bases aligning to TRBD2. This CDR3 comprises 16 residues. Germline CDR1 and CDR2: SGHAT and FQNNGV. J gave up 0 bases and V 5 bases, and 8 bases lay outside the gene matches. CDR3 bases: TGTGCCAGCAGCCCTGGAAGCGGGGTGAGCACAGATACGCAGTATTTT. Translating it yields CASSPGSGVSTDTQYF.

This chain connects TRBV14 to TRBJ2-1; unclear D gene. This CDR3 is 16 amino acids long. Germline loops: CDR1 SGHDN, CDR2 FVKESK. V lost 4 bases and J lost 1, with 14 bases in between. CDR3 DNA sequence: TGTGCCAGCAGCCCGCATTTTAGCTCTTCCTACAATGAGCAGTTCTTC. This gives the protein CASSPHFSSSYNEQFF.

CDR3 bases: TGTGCCAGCAGCCTTACAGGGGAATGGCCCAAAAACATTCAGTACTTC. Encoded protein: CASSLTGEWPKNIQYF. This rearrangement joins TRBV9 to TRBJ2-4; 7 nucleotides align to TRBD1. The germline gives CDR1 SGDLS, CDR2 YYNGEE. Losses at the gene ends were 4 bases for V and 2 bases for J; bases not matched to a gene: 9. The CDR3 is 16 amino acids. The whole variable domain, remainder taken from reference TRBV9 and TRBJ2-4, is DSGVTQTPKHLITATGQRVTLRCSPRSGDLSVYWYQQSLDQGLQFLIQYYNGEERAKGNILERFSAQQFPDLHSELNLSSLELGDSALYFCASSLTGEWPKNIQYFGAGTRLSVL.

This clonotype was seen once. The junction does not match germline at one end; this may be a read error. The gene calls are TRBV6-1 and TRBJ1-2; 8 bases are a match to TRBD1. Per the germline V gene, CDR1 is MNHNS and CDR2 is SASEGT. CDR3 length equals 14 residues. The CDR3 DNA reads as TGTACCAGCAGTGAACGACAGGGGAACTATGGCTACACCTTC. Translated: CTSSERQGNYGYTF.

This rearrangement joins TRBV25-1 to TRBJ2-1, with TRBD1 as a possible D gene (6 bases). V was shortened by 7 bases and J by 10 bases, with 11 bases between the two germline ends. The germline V gene encodes CDR1 MGHDK and CDR2 SYGVNS. The CDR3 loop spans 11 amino acids. The CDR3: CASIGGYEQFF. In DNA, the CDR3 is TGTGCCAGCATAGGGGGATACGAGCAGTTCTTC. The full variable domain, its missing parts supplied by reference TRBV25-1 and TRBJ2-1, is EADIYQTPRYLVIGTGKKITLECSQTMGHDKMYWYQQDPGMELHLIHYSYGVNSTEKGDLSSESTVSRIRTEHFPLTLESARPSHTSQYLCASIGGYEQFFGPGTRLTVL.

Many counts were recorded for this clonotype. V and J are TRBV20-1 and TRBJ1-2; D unresolved. Trimming stripped 0 bases from V and 3 bases from J, with 11 bases between. Germline values: CDR1 DFQATT, CDR2 SNEGSKA (reference sequence). The CDR3 sequence is 14 residues long. This CDR3 is CSARDRRSDYGYTF. DNA of the CDR3: TGCAGTGCTAGAGATCGTCGTTCAGACTATGGCTACACCTTC.

This clonotype was observed at least ten times. J is TRBJ2-7 and V is TRBV7-9; D is uncertain. Germline lookup yields CDR1 SEHNR and CDR2 FQNEAQ (reference sequence). V lost 5 bases and J lost 3, with 8 bases in between. The CDR3 is made up of 12 amino acids. CDR3 DNA: TGTGCCAGCAGCCGAGGACGCTACGAGCAGTACTTC. This translates into CASSRGRYEQYF.

This clonotype was counted ten times or more. CDR3 residues: CSVATGKTYEQYF. CDR3 sequence (DNA): TGCAGCGTTGCTACAGGGAAAACCTACGAGCAGTACTTC. The chain combines TRBV29-1 with TRBJ2-7, with a weak D call TRBD1 (6 bases). Germline CDR1 SQVTM, CDR2 ANQGSEA. The CDR3 is 13 residues long. The V end lost 4 bases, the J end lost 2 bases, and 12 bases lay between the germline ends.

The sample holds many counts of this clonotype. J is TRBJ2-5 and V is TRBV7-2; D possibly matches TRBD1 or TRBD2 (5 bases each). The CDR3 consists of 16 residues. Germline CDR1 is SGHTA and CDR2 is FQGNSA. Trimming removed 4 bases from V and 2 bases from J, with 17 bases in between. The DNA of the CDR3 is TGTGCCAGCAGCTCACGTGCCGGGACGGTTCAAGAGACCCAGTACTTC. Translation gives CASSSRAGTVQETQYF.

This clonotype is medium-sized in the sample. The chain is built from TRBV15 and TRBJ1-6, with 7 bases fitting TRBD1. CDR3 length equals 15 residues. Germline V gives CDR1 LNHNV, CDR2 YYDKDF (reference sequence). Germline trimming cut 1 base from V and 7 bases from J; bases unmatched to any gene: 4. The CDR3 bases are TGTGCCACCAGCAGAGCGGGACAGTTGAATTCACCCCTCCACTTT. It specifies CATSRAGQLNSPLHF.

This clonotype was counted many times. The rearrangement links TRBV7-3 to TRBJ2-1, with D hard to call. The V end lost 2 bases, the J end lost 8 bases, and 16 bases lay between the germline ends. The CDR3 has 15 amino acids. Per the germline V gene, CDR1 is SGHTA and CDR2 is FQGTGA. In DNA, the CDR3 is TGTGCCAGCAGCTTAGGATTGCCAGGTAGGGATGAGCAGTTCTTC. This encodes CASSLGLPGRDEQFF.

The V gene is TRBV29-1, the J gene TRBJ1-2; 7 bases agree with TRBD1. Trimming at V came to 3 bases and at J to 2 bases, leaving 6 bases not matched to a gene. CDR1 and CDR2 from the germline V gene are SQVTM and ANQGSEA. CDR3 length equals 14 residues. CDR3: CSVEGRGRNYGYTF. The DNA of the CDR3 is TGCAGCGTTGAGGGTAGGGGGCGAAACTATGGCTACACCTTC.

The sample holds a few counts of this clonotype. The chain is built from TRBV28 and TRBJ2-1; 10 bases line up with TRBD2. The CDR3 has 14 residues. The J segment lost 7 bases and the V segment lost 5 bases, leaving 5 bases of the junction unmatched. Germline V gene data show CDR1 as MDHEN and CDR2 as SYDVKM. The CDR3: CASSTAGGRNEQFF. For the CDR3, the DNA is TGTGCCAGCAGTACAGCGGGGGGGCGAAATGAGCAGTTCTTC.

This clonotype was recorded at least ten times. The gene calls are TRBV2 and TRBJ1-6; 10 nucleotides agree with TRBD1. CDR3 size: 15 residues. The trim removed 4 bases at V and 9 bases at J, leaving 6 bases unmatched. Looked up from germline, CDR1 is SNHLY and CDR2 is FYNNEI. The CDR3 protein is CASSGTDRGGSPLHF. CDR3 nucleotides: TGTGCCAGCAGTGGGACGGACAGGGGGGGTTCACCCCTCCACTTT.

This clonotype came up many times. The gene calls are TRBV7-8 and TRBJ1-1; 10 bases map to TRBD1. V shed 5 bases and J 5 bases; nucleotides not matched to a gene: 8. The CDR3 is made up of 15 amino acids. Germline-derived CDR1 and CDR2 are SGHVS and FQNEAQ. CDR3 nucleotides: TGTGCCAGCAGCAGGCGGGACAGGGGAGGGACTGAAGCTTTCTTT. Translated: CASSRRDRGGTEAFF.